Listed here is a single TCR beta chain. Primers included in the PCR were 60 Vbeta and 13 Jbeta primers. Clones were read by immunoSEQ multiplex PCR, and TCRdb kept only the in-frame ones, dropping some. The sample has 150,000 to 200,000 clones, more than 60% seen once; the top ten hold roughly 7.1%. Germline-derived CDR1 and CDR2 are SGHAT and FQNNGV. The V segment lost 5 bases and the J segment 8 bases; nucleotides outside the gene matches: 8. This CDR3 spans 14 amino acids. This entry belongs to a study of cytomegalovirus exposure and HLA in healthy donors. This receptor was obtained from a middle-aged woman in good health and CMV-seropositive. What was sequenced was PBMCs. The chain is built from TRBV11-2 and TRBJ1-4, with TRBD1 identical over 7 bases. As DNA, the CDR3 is TGTGCCAGCAGCGTTGACAGGGTAGCGGAAAAACTGTTTTTT. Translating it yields CASSVDRVAEKLFF.